The present entry profiles one T cell receptor beta chain with its context. Its antigen remains unknown. The TCR beta cDNA libraries carried unique molecular identifiers. The source material, 1 to 10 million T cells, gave rise to 500,000 or so cDNA molecules. TCRdb re-derived calls from the PCR reads in MiXCR, one entry per CDR3 protein. Here the sample spans about 820,000 distinct CDR3 sequences, roughly 58% being singletons. The data were obtained in a study of post-analysis software for immune sequencing data. Study results and limitations: Patients showed TRBV5-6, TRBV5-1 and TRBV20-1 among 4 or 5 TRBV segments more frequent than in controls. Controls showed significantly higher normalized Chao1 diversity than did multiple sclerosis patients. Strong co-clustering by F measure was evident for samples that had been prepared in the same batch.

The ends were cut back, 0 bases at V and 2 bases at J, with 8 bases in the middle. This CDR3 is 14 amino acids long. Germline values: CDR1 SNHLY, CDR2 FYNNEI. This receptor was taken from a girl aged 10 to 17 with multiple sclerosis. Material for sequencing was blood. The chain couples TRBV2 to TRBJ2-7; D is unresolved. As DNA, the CDR3 is TGTGCCAGCAGTGAAGCTATTCTCGCCTACGAGCAGTACTTC. Translation: CASSEAILAYEQYF.